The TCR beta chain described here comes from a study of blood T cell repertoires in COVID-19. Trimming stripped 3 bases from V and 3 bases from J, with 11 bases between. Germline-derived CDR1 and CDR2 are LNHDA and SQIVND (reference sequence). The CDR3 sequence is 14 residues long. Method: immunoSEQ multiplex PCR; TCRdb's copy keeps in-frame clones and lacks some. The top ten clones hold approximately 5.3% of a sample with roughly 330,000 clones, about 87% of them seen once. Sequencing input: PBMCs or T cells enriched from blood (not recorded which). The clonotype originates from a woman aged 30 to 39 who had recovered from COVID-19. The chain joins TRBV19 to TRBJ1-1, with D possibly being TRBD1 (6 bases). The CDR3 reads CASSIRGADTEAFF. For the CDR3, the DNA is TGTGCCAGTAGTATCCGGGGGGCGGACACTGAAGCTTTCTTT.